These 19 T cell receptor beta chains share one sample of origin, sequenced in a study of CD8 T cells in ankylosing spondylitis. TCRdb recomputed calls from the 5' RACE reads with MiXCR, one row per CDR3 protein. Here the sample spans approximately 250,000 distinct CDR3 sequences, more than 25% being singletons. Sequencing was done on a sample of blood, either unsorted or a sorted T cell fraction (not recorded which). These receptors were collected from a male donor with ankylosing spondylitis or in good health (not recorded which).

The V call is TRBV9, the J call TRBJ2-5; the D gene is possibly TRBD2 (6 bases). Germline V lookup: CDR1 SGDLS, CDR2 YYNGEE. The CDR3 consists of 15 residues. Trimming cost V 0 bases and J 1 base, with 10 bases left between them. The CDR3 coding sequence is TGTGCCAGCAGCGTAGCGTTCGGGGGCCAAGAGACCCAGTACTTC. This sequence encodes CASSVAFGGQETQYF.

The gene calls are TRBV5-1 and TRBJ1-2; the match to TRBD1 covers 8 bases. Germline CDR1 and CDR2: SGHRS and YFSETQ. This CDR3 is 14 amino acids long. Losses at the gene ends were 0 bases for V and 4 bases for J; bases not matched to a gene: 2. The CDR3 coding sequence is TGCGCCAGCAGCTTGGCAGGGGGCAGCTATGGCTACACCTTC. Amino acids: CASSLAGGSYGYTF. Combining the CDR3 with reference TRBV5-1 and TRBJ1-2 gives the whole variable domain KAGVTQTPRYLIKTRGQQVTLSCSPISGHRSVSWYQQTPGQGLQFLFEYFSETQRNKGNFPGRFSGRQFSNSRSEMNVSTLELGDSALYLCASSLAGGSYGYTFGSGTRLTVV.

The gene calls are TRBV24-1 and TRBJ2-3; the match to TRBD2 covers 7 bases. Germline V gene lookup returns CDR1 KGHDR and CDR2 SFDVKD. V shed 1 base and J 5 bases; nucleotides not matched to a gene: 5. The CDR3 spans 15 residues. CDR3 sequence: CATSDFVLAGDTQYF. The CDR3 nucleotides read TGTGCCACCAGTGATTTTGTATTAGCGGGAGATACGCAGTATTTT.

This clonotype was counted a few times. The chain combines TRBV15 with TRBJ2-2, with D perhaps TRBD1 (6 bases). The CDR3 has 15 residues. Per germline, CDR1 LNHNV and CDR2 YYDKDF (reference sequence). Trimming removed 6 bases from V and 3 bases from J, with 14 bases in between. The CDR3 region is CATRSRTVYTGELFF. Here the CDR3 DNA reads TGTGCCACCAGGTCCAGGACAGTGTACACCGGGGAGCTGTTTTTT.

This chain uses TRBV27 with TRBJ1-1; 7 bases align to TRBD1. The CDR3 has 14 residues. Germline assignment: CDR1 MNHEY and CDR2 SMNVEV (reference sequence). J was trimmed by 4 bases and V by 6 bases; bases with no gene match: 8. Here the CDR3 reads CASSLTGPATEAFF. The CDR3, as DNA: TGTGCCAGCAGCCTGACAGGGCCGGCCACTGAAGCTTTCTTT.

V usage is TRBV6-1 and J usage is TRBJ2-7; either TRBD1 or TRBD2 may supply D (6 bases each). CDR3 length: 14 residues. The V and J ends lost 3 bases and 2 bases respectively, with 11 bases between them. The germline V gene encodes CDR1 MNHNS and CDR2 SASEGT. The CDR3 loop is CASSEGGGAYEQYF. CDR3 DNA sequence: TGTGCCAGCAGTGAGGGGGGCGGTGCCTACGAGCAGTACTTC.

This CDR3 reads CASSQVDGEQYF. The CDR3 nucleotides are TGTGCCAGCAGCCAAGTGGACGGCGAGCAGTACTTC. This chain links TRBV3-1 with TRBJ2-7; no firm D call. The CDR3 is 12 residues long. Germline V gives CDR1 LGHDT, CDR2 YNNKEL (reference sequence). The V and J ends lost 1 base and 6 bases respectively, with 7 bases between them.

This clonotype was detected only a few times. This chain uses TRBV20-1 with TRBJ2-7; tentatively, D is TRBD1 (5 bases). This CDR3 spans 14 amino acids. The V and J ends lost 1 base and 2 bases respectively, with 12 bases between them. Per germline, CDR1 DFQATT and CDR2 SNEGSKA (reference sequence). This chain's CDR3 is CSARGVTAPYEQYF. The CDR3, as DNA: TGCAGTGCTAGAGGGGTGACAGCCCCCTACGAGCAGTACTTC.

The chain uses TRBV20-1 and TRBJ2-3; D is perhaps TRBD1 (6 bases). Germline CDR1 is DFQATT and CDR2 is SNEGSKA (reference sequence). There are 11 residues in the CDR3. V was shortened by 6 bases and J by 6 bases, with 10 bases between the two germline ends. CDR3: CSARQADTQYF. In nucleotides, the CDR3 is TGCAGTGCCAGACAGGCCGATACGCAGTATTTT.

This rearrangement joins TRBV5-1 to TRBJ2-7; the D gene is possibly TRBD1 (6 bases). V shed 4 bases and J shed 2 bases, with 13 bases lying between them. The germline V gene encodes CDR1 SGHRS and CDR2 YFSETQ. This CDR3 has 14 amino acids. The chain's CDR3 is CASSRLGTTYEQYF. CDR3 DNA sequence: TGCGCCAGCAGCCGACTGGGGACAACCTACGAGCAGTACTTC.

A few counts support this clonotype. The V and J genes are TRBV20-1 and TRBJ2-7; 7 bases are shared with TRBD2. The CDR3 extends over 15 amino acids. V shed 6 bases, J shed 2 bases, and the junction held 13 bases outside the gene matches. Germline V gene lookup returns CDR1 DFQATT and CDR2 SNEGSKA (reference sequence). The CDR3 protein is CSATGIVGGAYEQYF. The CDR3 DNA reads as TGCAGTGCAACCGGTATTGTGGGGGGGGCCTACGAGCAGTACTTC.

The chain uses TRBV6-5 and TRBJ2-3, with D uncertain. Trimming removed 4 bases from V and 3 bases from J, with 11 bases in between. Per the germline V gene, CDR1 is MNHEY and CDR2 is SVGAGI. The CDR3 sequence is 14 residues long. CDR3 nucleotides: TGTGCCAGCAGTTGGCGCCTTAGGACAGATACGCAGTATTTT. As protein: CASSWRLRTDTQYF.

This clonotype showed up just a few times. DNA of the CDR3: TGTGCCAGCGGAACCAGGGGAGCCAGCAATGAGCAGTTCTTC. It yields the protein CASGTRGASNEQFF. This rearrangement joins TRBV6-1 to TRBJ2-1; possible D gene TRBD1, 6 bases. Germline-derived CDR1 and CDR2 are MNHNS and SASEGT. The CDR3 extends over 14 amino acids. The V gene lost 8 bases and the J gene lost 6 bases, with 17 bases spanning the gap.

This chain uses TRBV4-2 with TRBJ2-7, with TRBD2 identical over 7 bases. Trimming removed 4 bases from V and 4 bases from J; junction bases left unmatched: 7. This CDR3 has 14 amino acids. From germline, CDR1 is LGHNA and CDR2 YNFKEQ. The CDR3 nucleotides read TGTGCCAGCAGCCCAGGACTAGTGGGATACGAGCAGTACTTC. It specifies CASSPGLVGYEQYF.

The chain has TRBV20-1 and TRBJ2-5; 9 bases are shared with TRBD2. Germline CDR1 is DFQATT and CDR2 is SNEGSKA (reference sequence). J lost 5 bases, V lost 3 bases, and 7 bases had no gene match. CDR3 length: 14 residues. The CDR3 DNA reads TGCAGTGCTAGGGCGGGGGGGCCGAGGGAGACCCAGTACTTC. It is translated as CSARAGGPRETQYF.

This clonotype has only a few counts. The chain joins TRBV29-1 to TRBJ1-2; tentatively, D is TRBD1 (5 bases). Trimming stripped 5 bases from V and 0 bases from J, with 10 bases between. CDR3 length equals 13 residues. Germline V gene lookup returns CDR1 SQVTM and CDR2 ANQGSEA. Here the CDR3 DNA reads TGCAGCGTTCCGACAGCAGCTAACTATGGCTACACCTTC. This codes for CSVPTAANYGYTF.

This clonotype was counted a single time. This chain connects TRBV20-1 to TRBJ1-5; 7 positions match TRBD1. Germline CDR1 is DFQATT and CDR2 is SNEGSKA (reference sequence). With 5 bases clipped from V and 5 bases from J, the junction kept 6 bases outside the gene matches. The CDR3 consists of 13 residues. The CDR3 is CSADDREDQPQHF. Here the CDR3 DNA reads TGCAGTGCTGACGACAGGGAGGATCAGCCCCAGCATTTT.

This clonotype was detected a few times. This chain connects TRBV20-1 to TRBJ1-1; TRBD1 might be the D (5 bases). Germline-derived CDR1 and CDR2 are DFQATT and SNEGSKA (reference sequence). The ends were cut back, 1 base at V and 2 bases at J, with 8 bases in the middle. The CDR3 consists of 13 residues. CDR3 coding DNA: TGCAGTGCTAGAGGGGACCCAAACACTGAAGCTTTCTTT. The encoded protein is CSARGDPNTEAFF.

This clonotype was detected only a few times. The genes are TRBV10-3 and TRBJ2-7; either TRBD1 or TRBD2 may fit D (6 bases each). The V and J ends lost 0 bases and 4 bases respectively, with 10 bases between them. The CDR3 contains 14 residues. Looked up from germline, CDR1 is ENHRY and CDR2 is SYGVKD. CDR3 residues: CAISESGGDYEQYF. The CDR3, as DNA: TGTGCCATCAGTGAGTCGGGGGGCGATTACGAGCAGTACTTC.